The rows below give T cell receptor beta chains drawn from one sample of a study of shared clonotypes between healthy human individuals. Here immunoSEQ multiplex PCR was the method, and the copy in TCRdb shows in-frame clones only, minus some. The repertoire holds 2,500,000 or so clones, with around nine tenths as singletons. The specimen sequenced was naive CD4+ T cells sorted from blood. These receptors all stem from a man aged 18 to 35 in good health. Each CDR3 is given with its conserved first and last residue. Each record gives: CDR3 length, V gene, D gene, clone size, J gene, CDR3 protein, CDR3 DNA. The D gene is left open where the match is weak. Part of the rows lack a size; the others show once, few, many or a class for expanded clones.

13,TRBV30,TRBD1,-,TRBJ1-4,CAWGGQGREKLFF,TGTGCCTGGGGGGGACAGGGGAGAGAAAAACTGTTTTTT
16,TRBV5-4,-,-,TRBJ1-6,CASSDGGGGYNSPLHF,TGTGCCAGCAGCGACGGGGGCGGGGGCTATAATTCACCCCTCCACTTT
17,TRBV6-1,-,-,TRBJ2-6,CASSVEGSIPGANVLTF,TGTGCCAGCAGTGTAGAGGGCTCGATTCCTGGGGCCAACGTCCTGACTTTC
13,TRBV6-4,-,-,TRBJ2-1,CASSGRGGDEQFF,TGTGCCAGCAGTGGCAGGGGGGGGGATGAGCAGTTCTTC
15,TRBV11-2,TRBD2,-,TRBJ2-3,CASSLLAGDTDTQYF,TGTGCCAGCAGCTTGCTAGCGGGGGACACAGATACGCAGTATTTT
15,TRBV5-1,-,-,TRBJ2-5,CASSFSGGDQETQYF,TGCGCCAGCAGCTTCTCAGGGGGGGACCAAGAGACCCAGTACTTC
16,TRBV6-1,TRBD1,-,TRBJ2-5,CASSEFAGQGQETQYF,TGTGCCAGCAGTGAATTCGCGGGACAGGGCCAAGAGACCCAGTACTTC
16,TRBV5-1,-,-,TRBJ1-3,CASSSDGPNSGNTIYF,TGCGCCAGCAGCTCCGACGGGCCAAACTCTGGAAACACCATATATTTT
13,TRBV13,-,-,TRBJ2-3,CASSLVRTDTQYF,TGTGCCAGCAGCTTAGTAAGGACAGATACGCAGTATTTT
15,TRBV28,-,-,TRBJ2-2,CASSAGTLWAGELFF,TGTGCCAGCAGTGCCGGGACACTCTGGGCCGGGGAGCTGTTTTTT
15,TRBV6-5,-,-,TRBJ2-7,CASSYSRREAYEQYF,TGTGCCAGCAGTTACTCGAGGCGGGAAGCCTACGAGCAGTACTTC
12,TRBV10-2,-,-,TRBJ1-1,CASSEPLAEAFF,TGCGCCAGCAGTGAGCCTCTCGCGGAAGCTTTCTTT
14,TRBV5-1,TRBD1,-,TRBJ2-7,CASSDAGGRGEQYF,TGCGCCAGCAGCGACGCAGGGGGCCGGGGCGAGCAGTACTTC
12,TRBV10-3,-,-,TRBJ2-2,CAISESVGELFF,TGTGCCATCAGTGAGTCAGTCGGGGAGCTGTTTTTT
15,TRBV7-7,-,once,TRBJ2-3,CASSFGGSSTDTQYF,TGTGCTAGCAGCTTTGGGGGATCTAGCACAGATACGCAGTATTTT
17,TRBV7-9,TRBD2,-,TRBJ2-2,CASSSGGGRTNTGELFF,TGTGCCAGCAGCTCCGGGGGCGGGAGGACGAACACCGGGGAGCTGTTTTTT
16,TRBV18,-,few,TRBJ1-5,CASSLTATVHNQPQHF,TGTGCCAGCTCACTCACGGCGACGGTTCACAATCAGCCCCAGCATTTT
15,TRBV2,-,-,TRBJ1-5,CASSAPGHGNQPQHF,TGTGCCAGCAGTGCACCGGGACATGGCAATCAGCCCCAGCATTTT
12,TRBV2,-,-,TRBJ2-1,CASMLAGNEQFF,TGTGCCAGCATGCTAGCCGGCAATGAGCAGTTCTTC
14,TRBV4-3,TRBD1,-,TRBJ2-7,CASSLRTGDYEQYF,TGCGCCAGCAGCCTTCGGACAGGGGACTACGAGCAGTACTTC
12,TRBV6-1,-,once,TRBJ2-5,CASSSGWETQYF,TGTGCCAGCAGCTCCGGGTGGGAGACCCAGTACTTC
15,TRBV4-3,-,once,TRBJ1-2,CASSQDPGLGYGYTF,TGCGCCAGCAGCCAAGACCCAGGACTTGGCTATGGCTACACCTTC
17,TRBV28,-,-,TRBJ2-2,CASSFPWAGLNTGELFF,TGTGCCAGCAGTTTCCCTTGGGCAGGATTGAACACCGGGGAGCTGTTTTTT
15,TRBV6-5,-,-,TRBJ1-6,CASRGGQAYNSPLHF,TGTGCCAGCCGTGGGGGGCAGGCCTATAATTCACCCCTCCACTTT
14,TRBV30,TRBD1,few,TRBJ1-5,CAWSEDRINQPQHF,TGTGCCTGGAGTGAGGACAGGATCAATCAGCCCCAGCATTTT
14,TRBV6-1,-,-,TRBJ2-7,CASSESQGPYEQYF,TGTGCCAGCAGTGAAAGCCAGGGTCCCTACGAGCAGTACTTC
15,TRBV5-1,TRBD1,-,TRBJ1-6,CASSLEAGGNSPLHF,TGCGCCAGCAGCTTGGAAGCAGGGGGTAATTCACCCCTCCACTTT
14,TRBV13,-,once,TRBJ2-3,CASSFRIDTDTQYF,TGTGCCAGCAGCTTCCGTATAGACACAGATACGCAGTATTTT
13,TRBV25-1,-,-,TRBJ1-2,CASSDGGAGGYTF,TGTGCCAGCAGTGATGGGGGGGCGGGTGGCTACACCTTC
15,TRBV9,TRBD1,-,TRBJ1-1,CASSVDHRGNTEAFF,TGTGCCAGCAGCGTAGACCACAGGGGAAACACTGAAGCTTTCTTT
15,TRBV4-1,-,few,TRBJ1-1,CASSAVGSMNTEAFF,TGCGCCAGCAGCGCGGTGGGCAGCATGAACACTGAAGCTTTCTTT
15,TRBV6-5,-,once,TRBJ2-1,CASSSDWSLFNEQFF,TGTGCCAGCAGCTCCGACTGGAGCCTTTTTAATGAGCAGTTCTTC
15,TRBV19,TRBD2,-,TRBJ2-2,CASSTGLAGTGELFF,TGTGCCAGTAGTACGGGACTAGCGGGCACCGGGGAGCTGTTTTTT
13,TRBV5-6,-,-,TRBJ1-1,CASSLQLNTEAFF,TGTGCCAGCAGCTTACAGCTGAACACTGAAGCTTTCTTT
17,TRBV13,TRBD1,-,TRBJ1-2,CASSPNGDRFLFGGYTF,TGTGCCAGCAGCCCCAACGGGGACAGGTTTTTATTTGGTGGCTACACCTTC
13,TRBV5-1,TRBD1,-,TRBJ1-1,CASKSGTGTEAFF,TGCGCCAGCAAAAGCGGGACAGGCACTGAAGCTTTCTTT
17,TRBV5-1,TRBD2,-,TRBJ2-2,CASSLAGLAANTGELFF,TGCGCCAGCAGCTTGGCGGGACTAGCGGCGAACACCGGGGAGCTGTTTTTT
15,TRBV19,-,-,TRBJ1-3,CASSIVGSSGNTIYF,TGTGCCAGTAGCATAGTGGGATCATCTGGAAACACCATATATTTT
18,TRBV2,-,-,TRBJ2-3,CASRRNVWLASSTDTQYF,TGTGCCAGCAGGCGCAATGTTTGGCTAGCGAGTAGCACAGATACGCAGTATTTT
16,TRBV6-5,-,once,TRBJ2-1,CASSSIFGVSYNEQFF,TGTGCCAGCAGTTCCATATTTGGGGTCTCCTACAATGAGCAGTTCTTC
16,TRBV5-1,-,-,TRBJ1-1,CASSLDRFSRFTEAFF,TGCGCCAGCAGCTTGGACAGGTTTTCGAGGTTCACTGAAGCTTTCTTT
16,TRBV6-1,TRBD2,-,TRBJ2-2,CASSATSGRNTGELFF,TGTGCCAGCAGTGCAACTAGCGGGAGGAACACCGGGGAGCTGTTTTTT
14,TRBV7-2,TRBD1,-,TRBJ2-7,CASSLGRGKYEQYF,TGTGCCAGCAGCCTCGGCAGGGGGAAGTACGAGCAGTACTTC
12,TRBV6-4,-,few,TRBJ1-6,CASKKASSPLHF,TGTGCCAGCAAGAAGGCCAGTTCACCCCTCCACTTT
11,TRBV10-3,-,-,TRBJ2-1,CAISDLDEQFF,TGTGCCATCAGTGACTTGGATGAGCAGTTCTTC
14,TRBV5-1,-,-,TRBJ2-3,CASSLAFGTDTQYF,TGCGCCAGCAGCTTGGCCTTTGGCACAGATACGCAGTATTTT
14,TRBV2,-,-,TRBJ1-1,CASSELEGGAEAFF,TGTGCCAGCAGTGAATTAGAGGGCGGCGCTGAAGCTTTCTTT
16,TRBV6-6,-,-,TRBJ1-6,CASSIDSKSLGSPLHF,TGTGCCAGCAGCATCGACAGCAAATCTCTCGGTTCACCCCTCCACTTT
16,TRBV7-9,-,-,TRBJ2-5,CASSLVRGVASETQYF,TGTGCCAGCAGCTTAGTTCGCGGGGTGGCGTCAGAGACCCAGTACTTC
15,TRBV5-6,-,-,TRBJ2-5,CASSLVGGPQETQYF,TGTGCCAGCAGCTTGGTGGGGGGGCCCCAAGAGACCCAGTACTTC